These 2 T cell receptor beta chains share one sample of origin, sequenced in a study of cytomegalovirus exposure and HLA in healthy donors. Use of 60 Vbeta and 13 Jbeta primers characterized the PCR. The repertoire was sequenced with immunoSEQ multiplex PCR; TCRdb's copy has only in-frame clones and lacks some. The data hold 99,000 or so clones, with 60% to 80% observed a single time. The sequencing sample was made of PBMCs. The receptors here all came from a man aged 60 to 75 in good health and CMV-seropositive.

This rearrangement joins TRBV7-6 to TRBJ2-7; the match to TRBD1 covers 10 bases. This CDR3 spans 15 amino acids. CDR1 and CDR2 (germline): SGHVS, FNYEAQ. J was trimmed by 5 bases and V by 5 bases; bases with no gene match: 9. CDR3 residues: CASSPRGDRGDEQYF. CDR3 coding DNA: TGTGCCAGCAGCCCCCGAGGGGACAGGGGCGACGAGCAGTACTTC.

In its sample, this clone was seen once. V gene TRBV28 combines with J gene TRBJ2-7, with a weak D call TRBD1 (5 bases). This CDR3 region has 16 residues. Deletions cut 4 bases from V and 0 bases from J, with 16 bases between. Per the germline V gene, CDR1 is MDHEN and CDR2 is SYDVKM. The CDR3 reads CASSSPGDSLSYEQYF. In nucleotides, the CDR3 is TGTGCCAGCAGTTCGCCTGGCGACAGTCTCTCCTACGAGCAGTACTTC.